The clone carrying this TCR beta chain was counted only a few times. Original data processing: Amplifying reference gene primers gave estimates of nucleated cell counts. Sequenced by immunoSEQ multiplex PCR; TCRdb stores in-frame clones only, minus some. That table supplies the V and J calls and clone size; D and trimming were determined from the DNA. In the table there are around 200,000 clones, about 83% of which are singletons. This sample was taken from a study of blood T cell repertoires in COVID-19. For the study at large: Acute and convalescent COVID-19 samples came from the United States, Italy and Spain.

This CDR3 is 13 amino acids long. The germline gives CDR1 LGHDT, CDR2 YNNKEL (reference sequence). V gave up 0 bases and J gave up 9 bases, with 12 bases separating them. Across about two dozen US areas, participants ranged in age from about 18 to 90 years. Grouping used clinical history reported by participants in a survey and questionnaire. The sequence was collected from a man aged 40-49 years with acute COVID-19. The gene calls are TRBV3-1 (or the pseudogene TRBV3-2) and TRBJ2-7; D gene ambiguous. What was sequenced was PBMCs or T cells enriched from blood (not recorded which). The chain's CDR3 is CASSQDPVSVQYF. The CDR3 nucleotides are TGTGCCAGCAGCCAAGATCCGGTCAGCGTGCAGTACTTC.